This is a list of T cell receptor beta chains from one sample in a study of CXCR3-negative and CXCR3-positive naive CD8 T cells. Following a re-call of the 5' RACE reads, TCRdb has one entry per CDR3 protein and lacks DNA. The specimen's table records 100,000 to 150,000 distinct CDR3 sequences. The specimen was naive CXCR3- CD8+ T cells from blood. The receptors stem from a human donor in good health. Some clones in this sample may be carry-over from other donors' samples. CDR3s include the opening cysteine and the closing phenylalanine or tryptophan.

J gene,V gene,CDR3 protein
TRBJ1-2,TRBV2,CASSVIYGYTF
TRBJ1-5,TRBV7-3,CASVRQAHQPQHF
TRBJ2-1,TRBV6-5,CASSYSRTSTSYNEQFF
TRBJ1-1,TRBV29-1,CSVVEDGNTEAFF
TRBJ2-7,TRBV29-1,CSVEIAGGRFVREQYF
TRBJ1-2,TRBV12-3/TRBV12-4,CASSDDAGVYYGYTF
TRBJ2-5,TRBV20-1,CSARDERFQETQYF
TRBJ2-1,TRBV21-1,CASSIRLAGVASNEQFF
TRBJ1-1,TRBV14,CASSPLTGLTEAFF
TRBJ2-7,TRBV11-2,CASSLGPPEQYF
TRBJ2-2,TRBV12-3/TRBV12-4,CASKRTGPTGELFF
TRBJ2-2,TRBV10-3,CAISDTDGNTGELFF
TRBJ2-7,TRBV4-1,CASSQVVDRSYEQYF